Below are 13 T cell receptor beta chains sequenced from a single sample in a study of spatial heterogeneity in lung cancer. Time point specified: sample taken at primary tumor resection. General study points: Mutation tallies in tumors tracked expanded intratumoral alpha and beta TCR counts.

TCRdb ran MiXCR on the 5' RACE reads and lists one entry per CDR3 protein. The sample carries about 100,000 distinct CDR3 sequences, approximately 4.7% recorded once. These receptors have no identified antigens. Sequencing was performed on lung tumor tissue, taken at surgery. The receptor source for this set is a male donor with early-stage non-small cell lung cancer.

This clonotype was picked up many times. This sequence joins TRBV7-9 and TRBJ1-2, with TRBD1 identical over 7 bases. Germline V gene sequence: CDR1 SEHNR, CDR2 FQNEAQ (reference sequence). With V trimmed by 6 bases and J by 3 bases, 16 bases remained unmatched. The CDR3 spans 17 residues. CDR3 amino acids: CASSPLRDSQTHYGYTF. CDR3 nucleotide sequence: TGTGCCAGCAGTCCACTCCGGGACAGCCAAACCCACTATGGCTACACCTTC.

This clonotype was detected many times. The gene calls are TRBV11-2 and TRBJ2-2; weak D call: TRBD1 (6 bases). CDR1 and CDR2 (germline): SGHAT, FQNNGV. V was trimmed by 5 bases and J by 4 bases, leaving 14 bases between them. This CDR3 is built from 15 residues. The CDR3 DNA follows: TGTGCCAGCAGCCCATTGACAGGAGGCACCGGGGAGCTGTTTTTT. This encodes CASSPLTGGTGELFF. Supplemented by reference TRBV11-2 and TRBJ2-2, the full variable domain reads EAGVAQSPRYKIIEKRQSVAFWCNPISGHATLYWYQQILGQGPKLLIQFQNNGVVDDSQLPKDRFSAERLKGVDSTLKIQPAKLEDSAVYLCASSPLTGGTGELFFGEGSRLTVL.

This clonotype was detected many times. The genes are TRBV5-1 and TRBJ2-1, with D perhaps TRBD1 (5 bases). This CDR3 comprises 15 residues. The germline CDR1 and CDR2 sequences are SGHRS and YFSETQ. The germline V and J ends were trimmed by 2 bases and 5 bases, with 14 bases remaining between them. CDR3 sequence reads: CASSLSGIKNNEQFF. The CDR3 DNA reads TGCGCCAGCAGCTTATCAGGGATCAAGAACAATGAGCAGTTCTTC.

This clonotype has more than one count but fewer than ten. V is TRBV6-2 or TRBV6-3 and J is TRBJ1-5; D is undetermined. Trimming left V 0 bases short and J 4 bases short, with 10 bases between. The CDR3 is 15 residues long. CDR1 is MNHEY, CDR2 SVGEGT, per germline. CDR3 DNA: TGTGCCAGCAGTTACTCGATCGGCCGAAATCAGCCCCAGCATTTT. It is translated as CASSYSIGRNQPQHF.

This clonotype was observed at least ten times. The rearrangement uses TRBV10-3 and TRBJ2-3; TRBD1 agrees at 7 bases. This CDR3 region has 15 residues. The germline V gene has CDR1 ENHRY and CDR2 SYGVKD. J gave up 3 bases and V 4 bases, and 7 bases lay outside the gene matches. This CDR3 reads CAISAGGRGTDTQYF. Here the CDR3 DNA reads TGTGCCATCAGTGCAGGGGGTCGAGGGACAGATACGCAGTATTTT.

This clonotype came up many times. CDR3 DNA: TGCAGTGCTAGAGACGGGACTAGCTCTCAATACAATGAGCAGTTCTTC. Encoded protein: CSARDGTSSQYNEQFF. The chain combines TRBV20-1 with TRBJ2-1, with TRBD2 identical over 9 bases. The germline V gene has CDR1 DFQATT and CDR2 SNEGSKA (reference sequence). J was trimmed by 4 bases and V by 0 bases; bases with no gene match: 7. This CDR3 has 16 residues.

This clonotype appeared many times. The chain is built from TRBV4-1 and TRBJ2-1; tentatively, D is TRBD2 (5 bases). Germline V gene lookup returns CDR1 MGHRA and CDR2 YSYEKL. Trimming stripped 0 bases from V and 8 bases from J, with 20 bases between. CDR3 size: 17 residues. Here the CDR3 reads CASSQEPPGVLGDEQFF. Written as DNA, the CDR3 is TGCGCCAGCAGCCAAGAACCCCCCGGGGTCCTGGGAGATGAGCAGTTCTTC.

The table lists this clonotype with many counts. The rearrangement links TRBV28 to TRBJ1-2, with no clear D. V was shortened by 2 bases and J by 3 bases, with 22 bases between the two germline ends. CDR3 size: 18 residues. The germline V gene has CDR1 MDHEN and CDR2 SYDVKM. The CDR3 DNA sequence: TGTGCCAGCAGTTTACCCTCGGTGTGGGCAAGGGAAGACTATGGCTACACCTTC. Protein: CASSLPSVWAREDYGYTF.

In nucleotides, the CDR3 is TGTGCCAGCGGGAGAGACCGGACCCAGTACTTC. The encoded protein is CASGRDRTQYF. The chain couples TRBV27 to TRBJ2-5, with D maybe TRBD2 (5 bases). The germline V gene encodes CDR1 MNHEY and CDR2 SMNVEV (reference sequence). The CDR3 extends over 11 amino acids. Trimming took off 8 bases at V and 7 bases at J, with 11 bases between the two ends.

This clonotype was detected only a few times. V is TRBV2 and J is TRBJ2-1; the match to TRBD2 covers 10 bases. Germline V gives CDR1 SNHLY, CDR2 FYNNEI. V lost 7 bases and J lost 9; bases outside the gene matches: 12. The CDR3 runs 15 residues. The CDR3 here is CASTPGTSEAGEQFF. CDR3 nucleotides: TGTGCCAGCACCCCTGGGACTAGCGAGGCGGGTGAGCAGTTCTTC.

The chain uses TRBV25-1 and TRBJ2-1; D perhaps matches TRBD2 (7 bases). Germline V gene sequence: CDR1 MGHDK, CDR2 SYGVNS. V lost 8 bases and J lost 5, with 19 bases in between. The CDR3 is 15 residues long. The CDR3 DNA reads TGTGCCAGCGGATGGGGGGGCCGAAAACACAATGAGCAGTTCTTC. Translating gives CASGWGGRKHNEQFF.

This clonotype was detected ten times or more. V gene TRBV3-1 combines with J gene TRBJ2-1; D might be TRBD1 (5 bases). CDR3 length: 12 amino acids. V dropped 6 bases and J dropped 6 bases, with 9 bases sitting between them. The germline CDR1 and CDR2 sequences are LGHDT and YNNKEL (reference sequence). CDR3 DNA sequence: TGTGCCAGCAGACAGGACGGCAATGAGCAGTTCTTC. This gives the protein CASRQDGNEQFF.

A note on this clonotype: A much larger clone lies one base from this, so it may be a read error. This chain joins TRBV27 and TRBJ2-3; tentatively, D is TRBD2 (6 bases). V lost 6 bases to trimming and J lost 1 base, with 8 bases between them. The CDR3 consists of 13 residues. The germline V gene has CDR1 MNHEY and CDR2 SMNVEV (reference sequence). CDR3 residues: CASRQRGTDTQYF. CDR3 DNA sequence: TGTGCCAGCAGGCAGCGGGGCACAGATACGCAGTATTTT.